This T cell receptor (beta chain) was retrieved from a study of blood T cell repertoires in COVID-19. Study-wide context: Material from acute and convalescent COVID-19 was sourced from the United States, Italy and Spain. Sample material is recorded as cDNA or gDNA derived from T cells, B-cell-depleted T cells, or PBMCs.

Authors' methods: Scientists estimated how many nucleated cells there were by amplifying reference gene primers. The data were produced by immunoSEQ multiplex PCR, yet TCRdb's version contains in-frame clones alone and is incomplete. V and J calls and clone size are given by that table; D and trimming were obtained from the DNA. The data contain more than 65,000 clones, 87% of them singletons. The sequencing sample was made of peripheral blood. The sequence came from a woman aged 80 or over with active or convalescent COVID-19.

The CDR3 sequence: CASSLSIGGRTEAFF. The DNA for the CDR3 is TGTGCCAGCAGTTTATCGATTGGGGGCAGGACTGAAGCTTTCTTT. The chain joins TRBV27 to TRBJ1-1; a possible D gene is TRBD1 (6 bases). From germline, CDR1 is MNHEY and CDR2 SMNVEV (reference sequence). This CDR3 has 15 residues. The V end was cut by 0 bases, the J end by 5 bases, with 13 bases between.